This T cell receptor beta chain was obtained from a study of control samples from healthy donors and cancer patients. Only in-frame clones appear in the TCRdb table, and some are missing; sequencing was by immunoSEQ multiplex PCR. The sample carries under 85,000 clones, 75% to 90% recorded once. Germline-derived CDR1 and CDR2 are GTSNPN and SVGIG (reference sequence). Trimming removed 2 bases from V and 6 bases from J; junction bases left unmatched: 8. The CDR3 spans 15 residues. The V call is TRBV30, the J call TRBJ2-3; 10 bases line up with TRBD1. The sequence was obtained from a woman in her fifties or sixties with lung cancer. The sequenced sample consisted of PBMCs. The CDR3 is CAWSKGTGVWDTQYF. The CDR3 nucleotides are TGTGCCTGGAGTAAGGGGACAGGGGTTTGGGATACGCAGTATTTT.